This T cell receptor beta chain is drawn from a study of CD8 T cells in ankylosing spondylitis. Study outcomes and limitations: Earlier reports found some motif variants in synovial fluid and blood in reactive arthritis. Characteristic, it appeared, of ankylosing spondylitis blood was a TCR beta motif of eight highly homologous variants. Matched synovial fluid from ankylosing spondylitis patients was reported to be enriched for disease-linked clones.

With respect to this clonotype: What it recognizes is unknown.

Using quantitative 5'-RACE with molecular barcodes, the authors made TCR beta libraries. TCRdb called the 5' RACE reads again in MiXCR, with one record for every CDR3 protein. The sample lists about 240,000 distinct CDR3 sequences; around 10% were seen once. V gave up 6 bases and J gave up 0 bases, with 15 bases separating them. Per germline, CDR1 SNHLY and CDR2 FYNNEI. The CDR3 spans 16 residues. The rearrangement uses TRBV2 and TRBJ2-1; possibly TRBD1 for D (5 bases). The sequenced sample consisted of blood, either unsorted or a sorted T cell fraction (not recorded which). The clonotype comes from a male donor with ankylosing spondylitis or in good health (not recorded which). CDR3 amino acids: CASSDLRTTSYNEQFF. The CDR3 DNA follows: TGTGCCAGCAGCGACCTCCGGACAACCTCCTACAATGAGCAGTTCTTC.